This TCR beta chain was identified in a study of T-cell memory formation after mild COVID-19. Turning to the study itself: Clustering of TCRs was largely donor specific.

From the 5' RACE reads, TCRdb called clonotypes with MiXCR, one entry per CDR3 protein. The sample shows 250,000 to 350,000 distinct CDR3 sequences, less than 20% of them seen only once. This clonotype was counted only a few times. Its antigen is undetermined. Study outcomes and limitations: Confirmation was lacking for SARS-CoV-2 specificity of second-wave clones that peaked on day 37.

V lost 10 bases, J lost 3 bases, and 21 bases lay in between. There are 15 residues in the CDR3. Germline V lookup: CDR1 MDHEN, CDR2 SYDVKM. Sequences were obtained from PBMCs or a T cell subset sorted from them (not recorded which). The TCR comes from a man in his late teens or twenties who had mild COVID-19 (a few samples of this study predate the infection). Cell type and time point are not known. The chain recombines TRBV28 with TRBJ2-5, with D hard to call. The chain's CDR3 is CATPSRIQPKETQYF. In DNA, the CDR3 is TGTGCCACCCCCTCTAGAATCCAGCCCAAAGAGACCCAGTACTTC.